This T cell receptor (beta chain) was sequenced during a study of CD8 T cells in Susac syndrome. Negative magnetic isolation gave CD8+ and CD4+ cells; FACS enriched CD8+ TEMRA. RNA was extracted with the RNeasy kit, and a quantity of 0.5 to 1 ug was reverse transcribed using random hexamers. With immunoSEQ multiplex PCR, TCR beta CDR3 was amplified across 54 Vbeta and 13 Jbeta. TCRdb used MiXCR to reprocess the immunoSEQ multiplex PCR reads, holding one entry per CDR3 protein. The data contain 170,000 or so distinct CDR3 sequences, roughly 95% of them singletons. The germline V gene encodes CDR1 SGHAT and CDR2 FQNNGV. Trimming removed 5 bases at V and 2 bases at J, with 12 bases between. The CDR3 has 14 amino acids.

The sequence derives from a human donor with Susac syndrome. Sequenced material: CD4+ T cells from PBMCs. This chain joins TRBV11-2 and TRBJ2-5; possibly TRBD2 for D (5 bases). The CDR3: CASSPGAVQETQYF. CDR3 coding DNA: TGTGCCAGCAGCCCTGGAGCGGTACAAGAGACCCAGTACTTC.